These 29 T cell receptor beta chains were sequenced from one sample in a study of cytomegalovirus exposure and HLA in healthy donors. The study ran its PCR with 60 Vbeta and 13 Jbeta primers. TCRdb keeps only in-frame clones here, not all; method: immunoSEQ multiplex PCR. The data show about 190,000 clones, 82% seen once. The material sequenced was PBMCs. The source of these receptors is a young woman in good health and CMV-seronegative.

V is TRBV5-1 and J is TRBJ2-5; the D is unclear. Trimming cost V 3 bases and J 0 bases, with 9 bases left between them. This CDR3 is 14 amino acids long. Germline V lookup: CDR1 SGHRS, CDR2 YFSETQ. In nucleotides, the CDR3 is TGCGCCAGCAGCTCGAGAGACTACCAAGAGACCCAGTACTTC. As protein: CASSSRDYQETQYF.

Only one count was recorded for this clone. The V call is TRBV28, the J call TRBJ1-1; 7 bases are a match to TRBD1. CDR3 size: 13 residues. Per germline, CDR1 MDHEN and CDR2 SYDVKM. The junction had 6 bases not matched to a gene; V was cut back by 7 bases and J by 4 bases. CDR3 loop: CASKGATGTEAFF. As DNA, the CDR3 is TGTGCCAGCAAGGGGGCGACGGGCACTGAAGCTTTCTTT.

This chain uses TRBV7-2 with TRBJ2-1; tentatively, D is TRBD2 (5 bases). V lost 4 bases and J lost 6, with 10 bases in between. Germline-derived CDR1 and CDR2 are SGHTA and FQGNSA. The CDR3 sequence is 13 residues long. The CDR3 nucleotides read TGTGCCAGCAGCTCAGGACTTAGCAATGAGCAGTTCTTC. This codes for CASSSGLSNEQFF.

V usage is TRBV5-1 and J usage is TRBJ1-1; unclear D gene. Per the germline V gene, CDR1 is SGHRS and CDR2 is YFSETQ. V lost 4 bases and J 0 bases, leaving 10 bases between the germline ends. The CDR3 is made up of 14 amino acids. DNA for the CDR3: TGCGCCAGCAGCCCGACTGTCATGAACACTGAAGCTTTCTTT. It specifies CASSPTVMNTEAFF.

The chain carries TRBV18 and TRBJ2-2; no clear D gene. The CDR3 totals 13 residues. Between the trimmed V and J ends, which lost 1 base and 3 bases, there was a span of 3 bases. The germline CDR1 and CDR2 sequences are KGHSH and LQKENI. CDR3 protein: CASSPLDTGELFF. CDR3 bases: TGTGCCAGCTCACCACTAGACACCGGGGAGCTGTTTTTT.

The chain combines TRBV19 with TRBJ1-4; possibly TRBD1 for D (5 bases). The CDR3 runs to 16 residues. Trimming cost V 1 base and J 1 base, with 10 bases left between them. Germline V gene data show CDR1 as LNHDA and CDR2 as SQIVND (reference sequence). The CDR3 loop reads CASSIAGTGTNEKLFF. As DNA, the CDR3 is TGTGCCAGTAGTATAGCCGGCACAGGAACTAATGAAAAACTGTTTTTT.

This clone was found once. The V and J genes are TRBV19 and TRBJ1-1; the D gene is possibly TRBD1 (6 bases). The CDR3 has 13 residues. Germline lookup yields CDR1 LNHDA and CDR2 SQIVND (reference sequence). The V end was cut by 3 bases, the J end by 1 base, with 6 bases between. The CDR3 bases are TGTGCCAGTAGTATGGGACAGAACACTGAAGCTTTCTTT. This codes for CASSMGQNTEAFF.

CDR3 amino acids: CASSPAGVREQYF. The CDR3 DNA follows: TGTGCCAGCAGCCCAGCCGGGGTGCGGGAGCAGTACTTC. J is TRBJ2-7 and V is TRBV14; TRBD2 is a possible D gene (5 bases). Trimming left V 4 bases short and J 7 bases short, with 14 bases between. Germline assignment: CDR1 SGHDN and CDR2 FVKESK. There are 13 residues in the CDR3.

On this clone itself: A read error may produce the germline difference seen at one junction end. CDR3 sequence: CSSSLPGVWNTEAFF. Written as DNA, the CDR3 is TGTTCCAGCAGCTTACCAGGGGTTTGGAACACTGAAGCTTTCTTT. The V call is TRBV7-9, the J call TRBJ1-1; possibly TRBD1 for D (6 bases). Germline lookup yields CDR1 SEHNR and CDR2 FQNEAQ (reference sequence). This CDR3 has 15 residues.

On this clone: Within the sample, other DNA sequences also encode this same CDR3. V gene TRBV27 combines with J gene TRBJ1-1; 7 bases agree with TRBD1. With 6 bases clipped from V and 1 base from J, the junction kept 2 bases outside the gene matches. Germline-derived CDR1 and CDR2 are MNHEY and SMNVEV (reference sequence). CDR3 size: 13 residues. The CDR3 DNA reads as TGTGCCAGCAGCCGGACAGGGAACACTGAAGCTTTCTTT. This encodes CASSRTGNTEAFF.

This clone showed up just a few times. The gene calls are TRBV5-6 and TRBJ2-7; TRBD1 is a possible D gene (5 bases). Germline V lookup: CDR1 SGHDT, CDR2 YYEEEE. Trimming shortened V by 5 bases and J by 3 bases, and 12 bases separated the two germline ends. The CDR3 sequence is 13 residues long. The CDR3 DNA follows: TGTGCCAGCAGAGATAGACAGTTCTACGAGCAGTACTTC. This gives the protein CASRDRQFYEQYF.

This chain uses TRBV6-5 with TRBJ2-3; D not certain. The CDR3 totals 13 residues. The germline V and J ends were trimmed by 6 bases and 3 bases, with 10 bases remaining between them. CDR1 is MNHEY and CDR2 is SVGAGI in the germline V gene. CDR3 region: CASRRLMTDTQYF. The DNA for the CDR3 is TGTGCCAGCAGGCGGTTAATGACAGATACGCAGTATTTT.

The rearrangement joins TRBV7-9 to TRBJ2-5; 15 bases map to TRBD2. Germline V lookup: CDR1 SEHNR, CDR2 FQNEAQ (reference sequence). J gave up 3 bases and V 0 bases, and 8 bases lay outside the gene matches. This CDR3 region has 19 residues. The CDR3 DNA reads as TGTGCCAGCAGCTTAGCGGAGTGGGGGACTAGCGGGGGGAAAGAGACCCAGTACTTC. This encodes CASSLAEWGTSGGKETQYF.

The CDR3: CASSYGGFEAFF. The CDR3 DNA follows: TGTGCCAGCAGTTACGGGGGGTTTGAAGCTTTCTTT. This chain uses TRBV6-6 with TRBJ1-1, with D perhaps matching TRBD1 (5 bases). V was cut by 2 bases and J by 7 bases, with 8 bases left in between. The CDR3 extends over 12 amino acids. In germline, CDR1 is MNHNY, CDR2 SVGAGI (reference sequence).

The chain has TRBV19 and TRBJ2-3; 7 bases match TRBD1. The ends lost 6 bases at V and 1 base at J; junction bases unmatched: 7. The V gene's germline CDR1 is LNHDA and CDR2 SQIVND (reference sequence). The CDR3 runs to 15 residues. The chain's CDR3 is CASSSSTGGTDTQYF. For the CDR3, the DNA is TGTGCCAGTAGCAGCTCTACAGGGGGCACAGATACGCAGTATTTT. The variable domain in full, completed from reference TRBV19 and TRBJ2-3, reads DGGITQSPKYLFRKEGQNVTLSCEQNLNHDAMYWYRQDPGQGLRLIYYSQIVNDFQKGDIAEGYSVSREKKESFPLTVTSAQKNPTAFYLCASSSSTGGTDTQYFGPGTRLTVL.

In this sample, this clone turned up once. V usage is TRBV5-1 and J usage is TRBJ2-7; 9 bases match TRBD2. Per germline, CDR1 SGHRS and CDR2 YFSETQ. J lost 1 base, V lost 3 bases, and 8 bases had no gene match. This CDR3 has 16 residues. Written as DNA, the CDR3 is TGCGCCAGCAGCTGGGCCGGGAGCGGGGGGTCCTACGAGCAGTACTTC. Translated, it gives CASSWAGSGGSYEQYF.

Concerning this clone: This same CDR3 is encoded by further DNA sequences in the sample. The chain recombines TRBV6-6 with TRBJ1-1; D may be TRBD1 (6 bases). The CDR3 spans 14 residues. V lost 7 bases to trimming and J lost 8 bases, with 20 bases between them. CDR1 and CDR2 (germline): MNHNY, SVGAGI (reference sequence). Here the CDR3 reads CASIGTGGASEAFF. CDR3 in DNA: TGTGCCAGCATCGGGACGGGGGGCGCATCCGAAGCTTTCTTT.

The gene calls are TRBV6-5 and TRBJ2-7, with D uncertain. The germline V gene encodes CDR1 MNHEY and CDR2 SVGAGI. The CDR3 spans 15 residues. Trimming removed 0 bases at V and 4 bases at J, with 13 bases between. The CDR3 spells CASSYSANPGYEQYF. DNA of the CDR3: TGTGCCAGCAGTTACTCTGCGAACCCCGGTTACGAGCAGTACTTC.

The chain couples TRBV28 to TRBJ2-1; 8 bases are a match to TRBD1. With V trimmed by 4 bases and J by 6 bases, 5 bases remained unmatched. CDR1 MDHEN and CDR2 SYDVKM come from the germline V gene. CDR3 length equals 14 residues. The CDR3 loop reads CASSSPQGANEQFF. The DNA of the CDR3 is TGTGCCAGCAGTTCCCCCCAGGGGGCCAATGAGCAGTTCTTC.

The chain recombines TRBV28 with TRBJ1-1, with TRBD1 identical over 8 bases. Germline CDR1 and CDR2: MDHEN and SYDVKM. J gave up 11 bases and V 2 bases, and 4 bases lay outside the gene matches. CDR3 size: 12 residues. CDR3 nucleotide sequence: TGTGCCAGCAGTTTAGCAGGGGGCTCGGCTTTCTTT. Amino acid sequence: CASSLAGGSAFF. Full variable domain (rest looked up from reference TRBV28 and TRBJ1-1): DVKVTQSSRYLVKRTGEKVFLECVQDMDHENMFWYRQDPGLGLRLIYFSYDVKMKEKGDIPEGYSVSREKKERFSLILESASTNQTSMYLCASSLAGGSAFFGQGTRLTVV.

This clone was observed once. This rearrangement joins TRBV7-9 to TRBJ1-1; D gene unclear. From germline, CDR1 is SEHNR and CDR2 FQNEAQ (reference sequence). The CDR3 runs 13 residues. V lost 6 bases and J 1 base, leaving 9 bases between the germline ends. The CDR3 loop reads CASRGSGNTEAFF. The DNA for the CDR3 is TGTGCCAGCAGGGGTTCGGGGAACACTGAAGCTTTCTTT.

The chain is built from TRBV15 and TRBJ1-5, with 9 bases identical to TRBD1. The V and J ends lost 1 base and 0 bases, in that order; junction bases with no gene match: 7. Germline lookup yields CDR1 LNHNV and CDR2 YYDKDF (reference sequence). This CDR3 spans 18 amino acids. CDR3 bases: TGTGCCACCAGCAGAGTGGGGACAGGGCTATATAGCAATCAGCCCCAGCATTTT. Protein: CATSRVGTGLYSNQPQHF.

This chain uses TRBV11-2 with TRBJ1-6, with 9 nucleotides matching TRBD1. Germline V gene lookup returns CDR1 SGHAT and CDR2 FQNNGV. The CDR3 spans 14 residues. Losses at the gene ends were 6 bases for V and 9 bases for J; bases not matched to a gene: 6. Written as DNA, the CDR3 is TGTGCCAGCAGGGGGACAGGGATAAGTTCACCCCTCCACTTT. This gives the protein CASRGTGISSPLHF.

The rearrangement joins TRBV7-9 to TRBJ1-2; no clear D gene. CDR3 size: 12 residues. Per germline, CDR1 SEHNR and CDR2 FQNEAQ (reference sequence). V was shortened by 4 bases and J by 5 bases, with 8 bases between the two germline ends. The CDR3 region is CASSSRGYGYTF. CDR3 sequence (DNA): TGTGCCAGCAGCTCCCGGGGTTATGGCTACACCTTC.

The chain has TRBV15 and TRBJ2-5; no firm D call. The V gene's germline CDR1 is LNHNV and CDR2 YYDKDF (reference sequence). Between the trimmed V and J ends, which lost 0 bases and 4 bases, there was a span of 12 bases. The CDR3 spans 15 residues. CDR3 DNA sequence: TGTGCCACCAGCAGAGATGGCCAGCGCTTAGAGACCCAGTACTTC. Its translation is CATSRDGQRLETQYF.

The chain combines TRBV27 with TRBJ2-7, with D maybe TRBD2 (5 bases). The germline CDR1 and CDR2 sequences are MNHEY and SMNVEV (reference sequence). The CDR3 runs to 13 residues. Deletions cut 4 bases from V and 2 bases from J, with 9 bases between. The CDR3 nucleotides read TGTGCCAGCAGTTATAGACTACCCTACGAGCAGTACTTC. Its translation: CASSYRLPYEQYF.

This clone has a single count. The chain couples TRBV13 to TRBJ2-3; 8 positions match TRBD2. The trim removed 5 bases at V and 2 bases at J, leaving 12 bases unmatched. Germline V gene data show CDR1 as PRHDT and CDR2 as FYEKMQ (reference sequence). There are 17 residues in the CDR3. CDR3 bases: TGTGCCAGCAGCCTGACTCGGGCGGGGGGACTCACAGATACGCAGTATTTT. Translation gives CASSLTRAGGLTDTQYF.

The chain uses TRBV5-1 and TRBJ1-6, with D possibly being TRBD1 (5 bases). This CDR3 is built from 16 residues. CDR1 is SGHRS, CDR2 YFSETQ, per germline. With 4 bases removed from V and 1 base from J, the gap between germline ends came to 12 bases. DNA for the CDR3: TGCGCCAGCAGCACCGGCCAGGGATCCTATAATTCACCCCTCCACTTT. Translating gives CASSTGQGSYNSPLHF.

V gene TRBV5-4 combines with J gene TRBJ1-2; D may be TRBD1 (6 bases). V was cut by 3 bases and J by 8 bases, with 17 bases left in between. The germline gives CDR1 SGHNT, CDR2 YYREEE (reference sequence). This CDR3 is 14 amino acids long. CDR3 DNA: TGTGCCAGCAGCTCCACAGGGTACATCTCAGGCTACACCTTC. Translated: CASSSTGYISGYTF. The complete variable domain, with remaining parts taken from reference TRBV5-4 and TRBJ1-2, reads ETGVTQSPTHLIKTRGQQVTLRCSSQSGHNTVSWYQQALGQGPQFIFQYYREEENGRGNFPPRFSGLQFPNYSSELNVNALELDDSALYLCASSSTGYISGYTFGSGTRLTVV.